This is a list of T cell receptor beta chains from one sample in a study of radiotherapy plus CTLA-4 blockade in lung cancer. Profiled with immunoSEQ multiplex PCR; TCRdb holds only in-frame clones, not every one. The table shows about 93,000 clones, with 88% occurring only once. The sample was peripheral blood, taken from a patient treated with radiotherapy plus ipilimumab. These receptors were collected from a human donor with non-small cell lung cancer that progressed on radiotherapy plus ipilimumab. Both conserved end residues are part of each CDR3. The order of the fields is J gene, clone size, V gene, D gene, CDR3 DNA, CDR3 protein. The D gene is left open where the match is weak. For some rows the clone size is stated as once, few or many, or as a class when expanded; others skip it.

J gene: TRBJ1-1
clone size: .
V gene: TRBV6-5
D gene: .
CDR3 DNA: TGTGCCACTCGAGGGGCGGCTGAAGCTTTCTTT
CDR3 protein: CATRGAAEAFF

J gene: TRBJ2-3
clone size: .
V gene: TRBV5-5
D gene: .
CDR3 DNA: TGTGCCAGCAGCCTCTCACTCGCCAGGGCCGGAGATACGCAGTATTTT
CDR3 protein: CASSLSLARAGDTQYF

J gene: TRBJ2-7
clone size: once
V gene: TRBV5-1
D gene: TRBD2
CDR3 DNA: TGCGCCAGCAGCTTCTTGCCTAGGACTAGCGGGTTCTCCTACGAGCAGTACTTC
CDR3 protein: CASSFLPRTSGFSYEQYF

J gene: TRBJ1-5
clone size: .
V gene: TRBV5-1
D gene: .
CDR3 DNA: TGCGCCAGCAGCGAGGGAGTTGGCAATCAGCCCCAGCATTTT
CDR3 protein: CASSEGVGNQPQHF

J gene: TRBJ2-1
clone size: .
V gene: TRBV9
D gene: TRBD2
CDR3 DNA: TGTGCCAGCAGCGATGGGGGCCCGGGACTAGCCCTCTACAATGAGCAGTTCTTC
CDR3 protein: CASSDGGPGLALYNEQFF

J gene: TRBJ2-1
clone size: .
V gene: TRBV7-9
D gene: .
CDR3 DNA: TGTGCCAGCAGAGAGAGCGGTGACGGGAATGAGCAGTTCTTC
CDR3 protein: CASRESGDGNEQFF

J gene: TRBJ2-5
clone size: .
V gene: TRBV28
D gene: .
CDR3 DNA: TGTGCCAGCACCTTAGGGGGTGCGTCCGGAGAGACCCAGTACTTC
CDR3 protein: CASTLGGASGETQYF

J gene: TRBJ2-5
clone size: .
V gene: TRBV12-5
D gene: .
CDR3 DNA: TGTGCTAGTGGTTTGGGGGACTTATCCGTTGGTCGGGAGACTCAGTACTTC
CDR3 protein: CASGLGDLSVGRETQYF

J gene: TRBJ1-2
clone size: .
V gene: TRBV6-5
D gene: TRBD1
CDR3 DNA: TGTGCCAGCAGTTACCGGGACAGAATCTATGGCTACACCTTC
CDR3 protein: CASSYRDRIYGYTF

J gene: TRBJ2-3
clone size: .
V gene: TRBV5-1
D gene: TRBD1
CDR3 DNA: TGCGCCAGCAGCCCGGACAGGGTTGTAGGTACGCAGTATTTT
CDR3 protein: CASSPDRVVGTQYF

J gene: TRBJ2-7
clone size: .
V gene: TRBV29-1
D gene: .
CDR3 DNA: TGCAGCGTTGAAGATGGCACCGCCTACGAGCAGTACTTC
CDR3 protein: CSVEDGTAYEQYF

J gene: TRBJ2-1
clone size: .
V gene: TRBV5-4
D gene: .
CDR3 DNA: TGTACCAGCAGCCCAGGACTGAGGTATGAGCAGTTCTTC
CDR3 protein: CTSSPGLRYEQFF

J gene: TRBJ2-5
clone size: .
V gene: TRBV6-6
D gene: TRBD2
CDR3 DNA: TGTGCCAGCCTTAGCGGGAAAGAGACCCAGTACTTC
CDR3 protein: CASLSGKETQYF

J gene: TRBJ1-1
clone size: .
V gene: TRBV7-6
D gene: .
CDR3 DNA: TGTGCCAGCAGCTTAGCCCAGGGGATGGGTAGCACTGAAGCTTTCTTT
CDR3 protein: CASSLAQGMGSTEAFF

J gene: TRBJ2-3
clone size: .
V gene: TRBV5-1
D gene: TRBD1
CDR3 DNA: TGCGCCAGCAGCCCGGGGACAGGGGGCCTTTCAGATACGCAGTATTTT
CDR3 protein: CASSPGTGGLSDTQYF

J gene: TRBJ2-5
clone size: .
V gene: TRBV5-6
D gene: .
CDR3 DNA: TGTGCCAGCAGCGTAGCAGGCCCCTCGACCCAGTACTTC
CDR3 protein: CASSVAGPSTQYF

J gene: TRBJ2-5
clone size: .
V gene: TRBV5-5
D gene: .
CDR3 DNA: TGTGCCAGCAGCTCCGGACAGCAAGAGACCCAGTACTTC
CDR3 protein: CASSSGQQETQYF

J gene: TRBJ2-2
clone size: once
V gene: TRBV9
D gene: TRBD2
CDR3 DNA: TGTGCCAGCAGCGTAGTAGCGGGGGGCACCGGGGAGCTGTTTTTT
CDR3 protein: CASSVVAGGTGELFF

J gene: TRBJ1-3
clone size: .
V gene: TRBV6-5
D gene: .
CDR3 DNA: TGTGCCAGCAGCTCCCTTGGACAGACTGGAAACACCATATATTTT
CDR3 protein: CASSSLGQTGNTIYF

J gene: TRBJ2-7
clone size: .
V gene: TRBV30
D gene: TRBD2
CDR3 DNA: TGTGCCTGGAGTCCCGGGACTAGCGACGCCTACGAGCAGTACTTC
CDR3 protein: CAWSPGTSDAYEQYF

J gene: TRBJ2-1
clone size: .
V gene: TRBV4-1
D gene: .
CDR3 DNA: TGCGCCAGCAGTTGGGCGGGGAAATTCGGCGAGCAGTTCTTC
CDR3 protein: CASSWAGKFGEQFF

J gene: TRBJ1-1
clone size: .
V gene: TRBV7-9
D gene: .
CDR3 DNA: TGTGCCAGCAGCGGACCTGGGGGCACTGAAGCTTTCTTT
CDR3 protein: CASSGPGGTEAFF

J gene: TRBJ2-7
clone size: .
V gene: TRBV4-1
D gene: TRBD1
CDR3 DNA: TGCGCCAGCAGCCAGACAGGGGGCGAGCAGTACTTC
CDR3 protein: CASSQTGGEQYF

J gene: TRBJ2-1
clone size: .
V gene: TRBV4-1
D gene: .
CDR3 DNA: TGCGCCAGCAGCCAAGGCGGGGCGCCGGACAATGAGCAGTTCTTC
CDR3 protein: CASSQGGAPDNEQFF

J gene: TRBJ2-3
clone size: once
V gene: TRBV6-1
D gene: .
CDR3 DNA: TGTGCCAGCAGGGTATACGGCACAGATACGCAGTATTTT
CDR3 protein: CASRVYGTDTQYF